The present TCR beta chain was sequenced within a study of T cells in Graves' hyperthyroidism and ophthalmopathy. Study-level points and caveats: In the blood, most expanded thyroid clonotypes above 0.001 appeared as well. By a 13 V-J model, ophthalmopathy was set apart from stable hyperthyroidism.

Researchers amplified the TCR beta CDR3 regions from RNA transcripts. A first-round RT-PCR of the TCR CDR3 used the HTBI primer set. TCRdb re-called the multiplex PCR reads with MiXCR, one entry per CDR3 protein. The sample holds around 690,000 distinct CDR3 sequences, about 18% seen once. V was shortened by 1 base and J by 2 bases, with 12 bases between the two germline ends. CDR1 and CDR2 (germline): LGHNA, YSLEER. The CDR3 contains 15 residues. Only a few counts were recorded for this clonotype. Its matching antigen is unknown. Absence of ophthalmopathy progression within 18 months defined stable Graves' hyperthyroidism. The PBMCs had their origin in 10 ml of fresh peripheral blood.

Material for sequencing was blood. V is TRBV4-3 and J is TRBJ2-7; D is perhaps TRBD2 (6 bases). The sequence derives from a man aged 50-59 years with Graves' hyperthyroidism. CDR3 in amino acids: CASSQGIAGTYEQYF. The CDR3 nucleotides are TGCGCCAGCAGCCAAGGAATTGCGGGGACCTACGAGCAGTACTTC.